The 10 T cell receptor beta chains reported below all come from one sample, sequenced in a study of cytomegalovirus exposure and HLA in healthy donors. Primers included in the PCR were 60 Vbeta and 13 Jbeta primers. Clones were read by immunoSEQ multiplex PCR, and TCRdb kept only the in-frame ones, dropping some. The table has roughly 220,000 clones, approximately 81% seen once; the top ten hold about 3.1%. The source material was PBMCs. All receptors derive from a man aged 30 to 39 in good health and CMV-seronegative.

V and J are TRBV4-1 and TRBJ2-7; 13 bases agree with TRBD2. This CDR3 has 16 residues. Germline V CDR1 and CDR2: MGHRA, YSYEKL. The junction had 4 bases not matched to a gene; V was cut back by 3 bases and J by 2 bases. The CDR3 sequence: CASSHQGLAGAYEQYF. The CDR3 DNA is TGCGCCAGCAGCCATCAAGGACTAGCGGGGGCCTACGAGCAGTACTTC.

This chain links TRBV4-2 with TRBJ1-3; D remains ambiguous. CDR3 length equals 16 residues. CDR1 and CDR2 (germline): LGHNA, YNFKEQ. The ends were cut back, 0 bases at V and 1 base at J, with 10 bases in the middle. DNA of the CDR3: TGTGCCAGCAGCCAAGATAACCTGAGGTCTGGAAACACCATATATTTT. Translating it yields CASSQDNLRSGNTIYF.

This clone was recorded once. This sequence joins TRBV6-5 and TRBJ1-2; D remains unclear. Germline V gene sequence: CDR1 MNHEY, CDR2 SVGAGI. V dropped 0 bases and J dropped 2 bases, with 13 bases sitting between them. The CDR3 is 16 residues long. The CDR3, as DNA: TGTGCCAGCAGTTACTCGGTCCAGTCCCAAAACTATGGCTACACCTTC. It yields the protein CASSYSVQSQNYGYTF.

The genes are TRBV7-8 and TRBJ1-1; D call uncertain. Between the trimmed V and J ends, which lost 0 bases and 0 bases, there was a span of 14 bases. Germline V gene data show CDR1 as SGHVS and CDR2 as FQNEAQ. The CDR3 consists of 17 residues. CDR3 sequence (DNA): TGTGCCAGCAGCTTAGCGAGTCGGAGAGGGATGAACACTGAAGCTTTCTTT. Its protein product is CASSLASRRGMNTEAFF.

The rearrangement joins TRBV7-2 to TRBJ2-5; D gene unclear. Germline V CDR1 and CDR2: SGHTA, FQGNSA. The germline V and J ends were trimmed by 0 bases and 4 bases, with 6 bases remaining between them. The CDR3 totals 13 residues. DNA of the CDR3: TGTGCCAGCAGCTTAGCGGCGGCAGAGACCCAGTACTTC. Translated: CASSLAAAETQYF.

This chain connects TRBV5-4 to TRBJ2-7, with a weak D call TRBD1 (5 bases). The CDR3 has 14 residues. The V end was cut by 0 bases, the J end by 1 base, with 8 bases between. Germline CDR1 and CDR2: SGHNT and YYREEE (reference sequence). The CDR3 spells CASSLADSSYEQYF. The CDR3 region has the DNA TGTGCCAGCAGCTTGGCCGACAGTTCCTACGAGCAGTACTTC.

The chain is built from TRBV4-1 and TRBJ2-1, with D perhaps matching TRBD2 (7 bases). The V gene's germline CDR1 is MGHRA and CDR2 YSYEKL. Trimming took off 3 bases at V and 6 bases at J, with 15 bases between the two ends. This CDR3 is 15 amino acids long. The CDR3 region is CASSQGGAKSNEQFF. The CDR3 coding sequence is TGCGCCAGCAGCCAGGGGGGGGCTAAAAGCAATGAGCAGTTCTTC.

The chain couples TRBV27 to TRBJ1-6, with D unclear. The CDR3 loop spans 13 amino acids. CDR1 is MNHEY, CDR2 SMNVEV, per germline (reference sequence). The germline V and J ends were trimmed by 6 bases and 5 bases, with 8 bases remaining between them. The CDR3 bases are TGTGCCAGCAGAAACTTGCATAATTCACCCCTCCACTTT. Protein product: CASRNLHNSPLHF.

CDR3 amino acids: CASSPGTGLNEQYF. The CDR3 coding sequence is TGCGCCAGCAGCCCCGGGACAGGGCTGAACGAGCAGTACTTC. The J gene is TRBJ2-7, the V gene TRBV5-1; 9 bases fit TRBD1. The CDR3 has 14 residues. Losses at the gene ends were 4 bases for V and 5 bases for J; bases not matched to a gene: 7. Germline loops: CDR1 SGHRS, CDR2 YFSETQ.

The chain carries TRBV7-9 and TRBJ2-3; maybe TRBD1 (5 bases). V lost 6 bases and J 2 bases, leaving 6 bases between the germline ends. The CDR3 has 12 amino acids. Germline lookup yields CDR1 SEHNR and CDR2 FQNEAQ (reference sequence). Written as DNA, the CDR3 is TGTGCCAGCAGACAGGACACAGATACGCAGTATTTT. This codes for CASRQDTDTQYF.